The present TCR beta chain was sequenced within a study of T cells expressing NK-cell markers. The wider study: The sequencing cohort of eight donors included seven HCMV-seropositive individuals and one seronegative individual. Findings and caveats of the study: It is unclear if expanded NKG2C-expressing clones target HCMV antigens. Roughly 1.0-8% of CD8+ T cells in 6 or 7 donors belonged to dominant NKG2C+ clonotypes.

Concerning this clonotype: Its antigen is unidentified.

Germline V gene lookup returns CDR1 DFQATT and CDR2 SNEGSKA (reference sequence). This CDR3 is built from 15 residues. TCRdb re-called the 5' RACE reads and shows each CDR3 protein once, DNA omitted. The table lists around 280,000 distinct CDR3 sequences, with about 0.39% in the top ten. The sequence was collected from a man aged 18 to 30 in good health. The sequenced sample was blood T cells: a sorted CD56 or NKG2C T cell subset, CD4+ or CD8+ T cells, or bulk PBMC T cells (not recorded which). The chain is built from TRBV20-1 and TRBJ2-3; TCRdb's D call, TRBD2, is unchecked because there is no DNA. CDR3 region: CSAPGRPLLTDTQYF.